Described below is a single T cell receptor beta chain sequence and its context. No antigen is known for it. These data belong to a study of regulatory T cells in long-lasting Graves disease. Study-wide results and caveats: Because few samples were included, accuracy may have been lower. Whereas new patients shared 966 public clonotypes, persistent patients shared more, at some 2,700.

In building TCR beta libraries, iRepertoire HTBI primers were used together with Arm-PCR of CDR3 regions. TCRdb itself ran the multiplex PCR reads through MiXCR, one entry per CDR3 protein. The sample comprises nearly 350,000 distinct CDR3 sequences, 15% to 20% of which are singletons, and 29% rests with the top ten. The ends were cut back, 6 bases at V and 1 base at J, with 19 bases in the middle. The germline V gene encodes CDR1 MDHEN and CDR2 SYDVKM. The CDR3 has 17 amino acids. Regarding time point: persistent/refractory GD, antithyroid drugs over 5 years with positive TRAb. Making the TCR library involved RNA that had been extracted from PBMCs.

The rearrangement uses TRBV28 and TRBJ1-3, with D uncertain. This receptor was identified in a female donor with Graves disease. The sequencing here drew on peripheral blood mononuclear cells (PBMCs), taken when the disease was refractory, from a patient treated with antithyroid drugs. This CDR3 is CASSQAVGPASGNTIYF. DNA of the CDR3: TGTGCCAGCAGCCAAGCCGTTGGGCCAGCTTCTGGAAACACCATATATTTT.